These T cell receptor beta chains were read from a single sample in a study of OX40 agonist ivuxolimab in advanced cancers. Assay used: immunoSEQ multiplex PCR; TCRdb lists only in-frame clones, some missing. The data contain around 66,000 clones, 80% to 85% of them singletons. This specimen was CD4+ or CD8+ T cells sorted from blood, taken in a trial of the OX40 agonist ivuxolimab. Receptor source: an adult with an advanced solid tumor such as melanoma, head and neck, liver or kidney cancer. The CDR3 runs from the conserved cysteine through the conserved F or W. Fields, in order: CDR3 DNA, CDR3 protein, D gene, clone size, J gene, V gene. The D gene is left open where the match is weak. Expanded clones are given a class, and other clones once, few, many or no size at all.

DNA: TGTGCCAGCAGCAAACAGGGGGGCACTGAAGCTTTCTTT
CDR3: CASSKQGGTEAFF
D: TRBD1
size: .
J: TRBJ1-1
V: TRBV5-6

DNA: TGTGCCAGCAGCTTAACGGGGCAGGTTGAGACTGAAGCTTTCTTT
CDR3: CASSLTGQVETEAFF
D: .
size: .
J: TRBJ1-1
V: TRBV7-3

DNA: TGTGCCAGTACCGGGGGGCAGTTAGACGAAAAACTGTTTTTT
CDR3: CASTGGQLDEKLFF
D: .
size: .
J: TRBJ1-4
V: TRBV19

DNA: TGCAGCGTTGTATCGGCCACAGATACGCAGTATTTT
CDR3: CSVVSATDTQYF
D: .
size: .
J: TRBJ2-3
V: TRBV29-1

DNA: TGTGCCAGCAGGACCGGCCTGGTCACTGAAGCTTTCTTT
CDR3: CASRTGLVTEAFF
D: .
size: .
J: TRBJ1-1
V: TRBV6-1

DNA: TGTGCCAGCAGCGTATTGGACAGCGGTAGCCCCGAGCAGTACTTC
CDR3: CASSVLDSGSPEQYF
D: .
size: .
J: TRBJ2-7
V: TRBV9

DNA: TGCAGCGTCCAAAACGCAGATACGCAGTATTTT
CDR3: CSVQNADTQYF
D: .
size: .
J: TRBJ2-3
V: TRBV29-1

DNA: TGCAGCGTTGGGGCAGGGAGCGTGAACTATGGCTACACCTTC
CDR3: CSVGAGSVNYGYTF
D: .
size: .
J: TRBJ1-2
V: TRBV29-1

DNA: TGCGCCAGCAGCTTAAATTCCCCAGGAGGCCTTAATGAAAAACTGTTTTTT
CDR3: CASSLNSPGGLNEKLFF
D: .
size: .
J: TRBJ1-4
V: TRBV5-1

DNA: TGTGCCAGCAGTTCGACGGCCGATAGCAATCAGCCCCAGCATTTT
CDR3: CASSSTADSNQPQHF
D: .
size: .
J: TRBJ1-5
V: TRBV6-1

DNA: TGTGCCAGCACAAAACAGGGGATGAGCACTGAAGCTTTCTTT
CDR3: CASTKQGMSTEAFF
D: TRBD1
size: .
J: TRBJ1-1
V: TRBV6-5

DNA: TGTGCCAGCAGTGAAGGTGGCACTGAAGCTTTCTTT
CDR3: CASSEGGTEAFF
D: .
size: .
J: TRBJ1-1
V: TRBV6-1

DNA: TGTGCCAGCAGCTATGACAGCTACGAGCAGTACTTC
CDR3: CASSYDSYEQYF
D: .
size: .
J: TRBJ2-7
V: TRBV5-4

DNA: TGTGCCAGCTCACCAGGCACAGATACGCAGTATTTT
CDR3: CASSPGTDTQYF
D: .
size: .
J: TRBJ2-3
V: TRBV18

DNA: TGTGCCAGCAATTACGGGGGGGCGACCGGGGAGCTGTTTTTT
CDR3: CASNYGGATGELFF
D: TRBD2
size: .
J: TRBJ2-2
V: TRBV27

DNA: TGTGCCAGCAGTGACTTTCTCGCGGGTGAGCAGTTCTTC
CDR3: CASSDFLAGEQFF
D: .
size: .
J: TRBJ2-1
V: TRBV6-4

DNA: TGTGCCACCAGCAGGACAGGCGGCGAGGAGACCCAGTACTTC
CDR3: CATSRTGGEETQYF
D: .
size: .
J: TRBJ2-5
V: TRBV15

DNA: TGTGCCAGTAGTACGCGACAGGGGGTCCACGAGCAGTACTTC
CDR3: CASSTRQGVHEQYF
D: TRBD1
size: .
J: TRBJ2-7
V: TRBV19

DNA: TGTGCCAGCAGCGTAGCACAGGGGAACACTGAAGCTTTCTTT
CDR3: CASSVAQGNTEAFF
D: .
size: .
J: TRBJ1-1
V: TRBV9

DNA: TGTGCCAGCAGCTTGGGGGGAAAATCACCTGGAAACACCATATATTTT
CDR3: CASSLGGKSPGNTIYF
D: .
size: .
J: TRBJ1-3
V: TRBV5-4

DNA: TGCAGTGCCGGACAGTACACTGAAGCTTTCTTT
CDR3: CSAGQYTEAFF
D: .
size: few
J: TRBJ1-1
V: TRBV20-1

DNA: TGTGCCAGTAGCTCTCCGGGACAGGGGAGAAACACCGGGGAGCTGTTTTTT
CDR3: CASSSPGQGRNTGELFF
D: TRBD1
size: few
J: TRBJ2-2
V: TRBV19

DNA: TGCGCCAGCAGCGAACAAGCGGGGGGGCGAAATGAGCAGTTCTTC
CDR3: CASSEQAGGRNEQFF
D: TRBD2
size: .
J: TRBJ2-1
V: TRBV5-1

DNA: TGTGCCAGCTCCCTCGACTTCCCGGCCGGCAACACCATATATTTT
CDR3: CASSLDFPAGNTIYF
D: .
size: .
J: TRBJ1-3
V: TRBV6-1

DNA: TGTGCCAGCAGCTTCAGAGCGGGCACCGGGGAGCTGTTTTTT
CDR3: CASSFRAGTGELFF
D: .
size: .
J: TRBJ2-2
V: TRBV11-3

DNA: TGTGCCAGCAGTCAAAACAACGGGCAGGGTGGCTACACCTTC
CDR3: CASSQNNGQGGYTF
D: .
size: .
J: TRBJ1-2
V: TRBV7-8

DNA: TGTGCCAGCAGCGGACCCACAGGGGTCGCCTCAAGCTCCTATAATTCACCCCTCCACTTT
CDR3: CASSGPTGVASSSYNSPLHF
D: TRBD1
size: .
J: TRBJ1-6
V: TRBV9

DNA: TGTGCCAGCAGCTTAGTCCGGGGAGAGACTGAAGCTTTCTTT
CDR3: CASSLVRGETEAFF
D: .
size: .
J: TRBJ1-1
V: TRBV11-2

DNA: TGTGCCAGCAGCTCCCGCAGCCGGGCAGGGGTCTCTGGAAACACCATATATTTT
CDR3: CASSSRSRAGVSGNTIYF
D: .
size: .
J: TRBJ1-3
V: TRBV7-6

DNA: TGTGCCAGCAGCGTAGGGACAGATATTACAACTAATGAAAAACTGTTTTTT
CDR3: CASSVGTDITTNEKLFF
D: .
size: .
J: TRBJ1-4
V: TRBV9

DNA: TGTGCCAGTGGTTCTGAAGGAGGTAATTCACCCCTCCACTTT
CDR3: CASGSEGGNSPLHF
D: .
size: .
J: TRBJ1-6
V: TRBV6-5

DNA: TGTGCCAGCAGCCCGGGACGGTCTTGGTTGGGCACTGAAGCTTTCTTT
CDR3: CASSPGRSWLGTEAFF
D: .
size: .
J: TRBJ1-1
V: TRBV11-2

DNA: TGTGCCAGCAGTGTGAAAGGGTCTGGGGCCAACGTCCTGACTTTC
CDR3: CASSVKGSGANVLTF
D: .
size: .
J: TRBJ2-6
V: TRBV2

DNA: TGCGCCAGCAGCTTGGTGGCTAGCGGGGTGGGCGAGACCCAGTACTTC
CDR3: CASSLVASGVGETQYF
D: TRBD2
size: .
J: TRBJ2-5
V: TRBV5-1

DNA: TGTGCCAGCAACCAGGGACAGGGACGCCAAGAGACCCAGTACTTC
CDR3: CASNQGQGRQETQYF
D: TRBD1
size: .
J: TRBJ2-5
V: TRBV6-5

DNA: TGTGCCAGCATCCCTTCCCCCCCGGGACAGTATGAGCAGTTCTTC
CDR3: CASIPSPPGQYEQFF
D: TRBD1
size: .
J: TRBJ2-1
V: TRBV28

DNA: TGCGCCAGCAGCTTGGTGGCTGATACGCAGTATTTT
CDR3: CASSLVADTQYF
D: .
size: .
J: TRBJ2-3
V: TRBV5-1

DNA: TGTGCCAGCAGCCCGGGGGGGAGCAGCACAGATACGCAGTATTTT
CDR3: CASSPGGSSTDTQYF
D: TRBD2
size: .
J: TRBJ2-3
V: TRBV7-6

DNA: TGCAGCGCCAGGACAGGGTCCGAGCAGTACTTC
CDR3: CSARTGSEQYF
D: TRBD1
size: .
J: TRBJ2-7
V: TRBV29-1

DNA: TGTGCCAGTAGTAACCCCCGGGCCAGGGCCGATGGCAATCAGCCCCAGCATTTT
CDR3: CASSNPRARADGNQPQHF
D: .
size: .
J: TRBJ1-5
V: TRBV19

DNA: TGTGCCAGCAGTTCCACGACAGGGGCCTATGGCTACACCTTC
CDR3: CASSSTTGAYGYTF
D: TRBD1
size: .
J: TRBJ1-2
V: TRBV6-6

DNA: TGTGCCAGCAGCTCGGAACCAGGGCCGGCTGGGGCCAACGTCCTGACTTTC
CDR3: CASSSEPGPAGANVLTF
D: .
size: .
J: TRBJ2-6
V: TRBV5-5

DNA: TGCGCCAGCAGCCAAGGGACTGGACAGGGTCATGAAAAACTGTTTTTT
CDR3: CASSQGTGQGHEKLFF
D: TRBD1
size: few
J: TRBJ1-4
V: TRBV4-3

DNA: TGTGCCAGCAGGCAGGGTTTAACCGACAATTCTCCCCTCCACTTT
CDR3: CASRQGLTDNSPLHF
D: .
size: .
J: TRBJ1-6
V: TRBV6-1

DNA: TGCAGCGTCGAAGACAGGGTACCTCAAGAGACCCAGTACTTC
CDR3: CSVEDRVPQETQYF
D: TRBD1
size: .
J: TRBJ2-5
V: TRBV29-1

DNA: TGTGCCAGCAGCCTCGCGATCTCTAACTATGGCTACACCTTC
CDR3: CASSLAISNYGYTF
D: .
size: .
J: TRBJ1-2
V: TRBV6-5

DNA: TGTGCCAGCAGCTCCGAAACTTTCACAGATACGCAGTATTTT
CDR3: CASSSETFTDTQYF
D: .
size: .
J: TRBJ2-3
V: TRBV7-6

DNA: TGTGCCAGCAGTTTCGGGACCCCCCCCGAGCAGTACTTC
CDR3: CASSFGTPPEQYF
D: .
size: .
J: TRBJ2-7
V: TRBV6-1

DNA: TGTGCCACCAGCAGAGATCGGGCCGGGATCTACGAGCAGTACTTC
CDR3: CATSRDRAGIYEQYF
D: .
size: .
J: TRBJ2-7
V: TRBV15

DNA: TGTGCCAGCAGCTCCCGGTTGAACACTGAAGCTTTCTTT
CDR3: CASSSRLNTEAFF
D: .
size: .
J: TRBJ1-1
V: TRBV7-2

DNA: TGTGCCAGCTCAGCGGACAGAAATAGCAATCAGCCCCAGCATTTT
CDR3: CASSADRNSNQPQHF
D: .
size: .
J: TRBJ1-5
V: TRBV18

DNA: TGTGCCAGCAGCTTAGCGAGGAGACAGGGGGCGCGGGAGACCCAGTACTTC
CDR3: CASSLARRQGARETQYF
D: TRBD1
size: once
J: TRBJ2-5
V: TRBV7-2

DNA: TGTGCCAGTAGTATACCGGGACAGAAACATCCAACTAATGAAAAACTGTTTTTT
CDR3: CASSIPGQKHPTNEKLFF
D: TRBD1
size: .
J: TRBJ1-4
V: TRBV19

DNA: TGTGCCAGCAGCCGATCCGGACAGGGTTCTTCCGACGAGCAGTACTTC
CDR3: CASSRSGQGSSDEQYF
D: TRBD1
size: .
J: TRBJ2-7
V: TRBV11-2

DNA: TGTGCCAGCAGCAAGAGAGACAGCCCTAACTATGGCTACACCTTC
CDR3: CASSKRDSPNYGYTF
D: .
size: once
J: TRBJ1-2
V: TRBV7-9

DNA: TGTGCCAGCAGTTTACGACAGGGGTGGAATCAGCCCCAGCATTTT
CDR3: CASSLRQGWNQPQHF
D: TRBD1
size: .
J: TRBJ1-5
V: TRBV28

DNA: TGTGCCAGTAGTCCCCTGGGGACTATAGCCGCGGATACGCAGTATTTT
CDR3: CASSPLGTIAADTQYF
D: TRBD2
size: .
J: TRBJ2-3
V: TRBV19

DNA: TGTGCCAGCAGCGTCCGACAGGGGGATAGGGAAAAACTGTTTTTT
CDR3: CASSVRQGDREKLFF
D: TRBD1
size: .
J: TRBJ1-4
V: TRBV9

DNA: TGTGCCAGCAGTGAACAGGGACTAGCGGGTTCGAACACCGGGGAGCTGTTTTTT
CDR3: CASSEQGLAGSNTGELFF
D: TRBD2
size: .
J: TRBJ2-2
V: TRBV2

DNA: TGTGCCAGCAGCTTAGCTGGGCAGGGCCAGACCCAGTACTTC
CDR3: CASSLAGQGQTQYF
D: .
size: .
J: TRBJ2-5
V: TRBV7-9